This paragraph reports one TCR beta chain. These data are taken from a study of blood T cell repertoires in COVID-19. Study at large: T cells, B-cell-depleted T cells, or PBMCs supplied cDNA or gDNA.

Germline loops: CDR1 SNHLY, CDR2 FYNNEI. Deletions cut 0 bases from V and 3 bases from J, with 12 bases between. The CDR3 extends over 15 amino acids. Using immunoSEQ multiplex PCR, the repertoire was profiled, and TCRdb retains in-frame clones only, with some absent. The data hold roughly 170,000 clones, with around 87% observed a single time. The V and J genes are TRBV2 and TRBJ2-7, with a possible D match to TRBD2 (5 bases). Sequenced input: peripheral blood. The receptor was isolated from a middle-aged man with active or convalescent COVID-19. Written as DNA, the CDR3 is TGTGCCAGCAGTGAAGCCGGCAGGAGGTACTACGAGCAGTACTTC. Translation gives CASSEAGRRYYEQYF.